Shown below are 3 T cell receptor beta chains from a single sample sequenced in a study of blood T cells in healthy people across ages. A second roughly 6 to 12 cycle PCR used barcoded and J-beta primers. TCRdb passed the 5' RACE reads through MiXCR, listing each CDR3 protein once. The sample lists 1 million or so distinct CDR3 sequences, under 55% seen once, with approximately 17% in the top ten. Sample: blood. The receptors come from an older woman in good health.

The chain has TRBV14 and TRBJ2-5; 10 nucleotides line up with TRBD2. Germline CDR1 and CDR2: SGHDN and FVKESK. V dropped 5 bases and J dropped 3; count of bases not matched to a gene: 6. The CDR3 is 15 amino acids. CDR3 nucleotides: TGTGCCAGCAGCAAACACGGACTAGCGGAAGAGACCCAGTACTTC. Its translation is CASSKHGLAEETQYF.

For the CDR3, the DNA is TGTGCCAGCAGTTATAGCGGGGGCCTGCAAGAGACCCAGTACTTC. Encoded protein: CASSYSGGLQETQYF. The gene calls are TRBV12-3 or TRBV12-4 and TRBJ2-5, with 9 bases fitting TRBD2. The length of the CDR3 is 15 residues. Trimming at V came to 4 bases and at J to 2 bases, leaving 5 bases not matched to a gene.

This sequence joins TRBV7-2 and TRBJ1-2; D remains unclear. Germline V gene lookup returns CDR1 SGHTA and CDR2 FQGNSA. Between the trimmed V and J ends, which lost 3 bases and 4 bases, there was a span of 12 bases. CDR3 length: 14 amino acids. The CDR3 is CASSFPRRGYGYTF. For the CDR3, the DNA is TGTGCCAGCAGCTTCCCACGGCGGGGCTATGGCTACACCTTC.